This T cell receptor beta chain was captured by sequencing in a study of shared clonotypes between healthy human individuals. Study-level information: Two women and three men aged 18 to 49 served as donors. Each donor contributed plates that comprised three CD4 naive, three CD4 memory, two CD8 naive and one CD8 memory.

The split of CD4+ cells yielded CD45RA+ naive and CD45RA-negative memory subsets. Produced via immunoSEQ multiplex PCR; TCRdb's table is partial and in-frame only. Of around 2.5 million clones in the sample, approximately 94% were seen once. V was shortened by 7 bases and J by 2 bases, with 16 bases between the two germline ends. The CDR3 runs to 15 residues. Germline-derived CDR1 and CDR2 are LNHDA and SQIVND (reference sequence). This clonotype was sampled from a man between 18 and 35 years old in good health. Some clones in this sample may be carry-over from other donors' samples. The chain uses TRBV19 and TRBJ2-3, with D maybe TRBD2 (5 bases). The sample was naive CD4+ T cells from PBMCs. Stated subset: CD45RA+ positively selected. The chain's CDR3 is CASTGGGRLTDTQYF. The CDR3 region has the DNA TGTGCCAGTACCGGAGGCGGCCGACTCACAGATACGCAGTATTTT.